One T cell receptor beta chain is described in this entry. Its antigen is unknown. Base qualities are not recorded, but no much larger clone differs from it by a single base. TCR CDR3 regions were amplified from genomic DNA by multiplex PCR using the deep immunoSEQ assay. Genomic DNA extracted from each cell subset was distributed evenly over all wells of several immunoSEQ 96-well plates, and each plate served as one replicate. Each replicate PCR for sorted subsets received approximately 220 ng genomic DNA, equal to some 32,000 T cell genomes. Purified libraries were measured with a Qubit 3.0 fluorometer, size-checked on a Bioanalyzer 2100, and measured again with the KAPA Library Quantification kit. A separate single-read 150-cycle Illumina NextSeq 550 flow cell was used to sequence each immunoSEQ 96-well plate. Per the authors' processing: The immunoSEQ output contained only junctional sequences without quality scores, so filtering could not match that applied to full-length reads. To assign V/J genes and CDR3, sequences were annotated using PyIR, a Python wrapper for IgBLAST v1.9, with IMGT germline references. Reads were removed for weak V/J assignments (E-value above 1e-6), missing CDR3, stop codons, out-of-frame junctions, or ambiguous translated residues. V3J clonotypes were defined by identical inferred V gene, J gene, and CDR3 amino acid sequence. To compute the percentage overlap between repertoires, the number of shared unique clonotypes was divided by the size of the smaller repertoire. Richness of each repertoire was evaluated using RTK rarefaction, the Chao1 estimator, and Recon v2.1 estimates of unobserved clonotypes. OLGA was used to compute generation probabilities for all TCRbeta clonotypes that the gDNA method yielded from four donors. TCRdb mirrors the immuneACCESS table, restricted to in-frame sequences. Some clones are absent from its copies; in checked studies, under half trace to an unresolved V gene, and the reason for the others is unknown. V, J and clone size are those of that table, while D and trimming were read from the DNA. The sample table holds under 850,000 clones, of which about 91% were seen once. The top ten constitute 24% of the sample.

CD8 naive samples were obtained by positive selection for CCR7 among CD45RO-negative cells, yielding a CD45RA+CCR7+ population from which TemRA cells were excluded. The donors were healthy, HIV-negative adults who had no recently reported acute infections or vaccinations. Every donor was a Caucasian adult living in Nashville, Tennessee, USA. Blood was obtained by leukapheresis, after which PBMCs were separated by Ficoll-Histopaque density gradient centrifugation and cryopreserved in liquid nitrogen vapor phase. Analytical flow cytometry was used to check the purity and quantity of every magnetically sorted T cell population. Each sorted fraction had its genomic DNA isolated and then quantified by UV absorbance on a Nanodrop 2000c. The sample belongs to a study of shared clonotypes between healthy human individuals (dated by TCRdb to about 2020). The study in broad terms: A couple of women and a few men aged 18 to 49 years were included in the cohort. For each donor, CD4 naive and CD4 memory were each run on three plates, CD8 naive on two plates, and CD8 memory on one plate. Leukapheresis yielded between about 0.85 and 9 billion PBMCs per donor. To increase sequencing depth and limit assay-specific biases, different laboratories used diverse techniques to prepare libraries and sequence TCR repertoires. To estimate repertoire size and how much clonotypes are shared between individuals, the study performed deep sequencing of blood TCR repertoires from a handful of healthy adults. Findings and caveats that apply to the study as a whole: Compared with non-shared clonotypes, clonotypes shared by all four sorted-subset donors had higher generation probabilities. Estimated clonotype richness was generally larger for naive than for memory subsets. Only blood was sampled, and tissue TCR repertoires likely differ from those in blood. The small number of donors limited the genetic and exposure-history diversity represented. Pairwise subsampling led to the expectation that sequencing depth would affect the degree of clonotype sharing among donors. Roughly 5% of naive CD4, more than 3% of naive CD8, roughly 2.4% of memory CD4, and about 0.4% of memory CD8 clonotypes were shared across several donors. Incomplete sequencing was indicated by rarefaction of sorted-subset datasets, despite the large sequencing depth.

Clipping removes 4 bases from V and 4 bases from J, with 6 as the unmatched junction base count. The CDR3 runs 15 residues from the cysteine to the phenylalanine. The only DNA kept is the CDR3, 45 bases in frame from the first base. According to the germline V gene (reference sequence), CDR1 reads PRHDT and CDR2 reads FYEKMQ. The V and J genes are TRBV13 and TRBJ2-7; TRBD2 lines up with 11 middle nucleotides. The source of this sequence is a man aged 25 to 40 in good health. Sequenced material: naive CD8+ T cells sorted from blood. The cell subset or site tag for this specimen amounts to: CD45RA+CCR7+. The DNA sequence is TGTGCCAGCAGCTCATTAGCGGGAGGGGCGTACGAGCAGTACTTC. Translated, this is CASSSLAGGAYEQYF.